This T cell receptor (beta chain) was documented in a study of Ad26.COV2.S vaccination and SARS-CoV-2 variants. Study-wide background: In the study, Ad26.COV2.S was injected intramuscularly once, or twice 56 days apart.

Sequencing used immunoSEQ multiplex PCR; TCRdb keeps in-frame clones, though not all of them. The repertoire holds 400,000 to 500,000 clones, approximately 87% seen once, with 3.6% in the top ten. The treatment here: about 20 received Ad26.COV2.S at low or high dose, single or two shots; several received placebo; per-sample allocation not given. Sampling was done on day 63 after the first vaccine or placebo injection. Based in Boston, the donor was an adult of 18-55 years. Notes on the study in general: Spike-specific responses of CD8+ and CD4+ T cells were reported to display substantial breadth after vaccination.

Germline assignment: CDR1 MNHEY and CDR2 SVGEGT. The CDR3 spans 15 residues. The V gene lost 6 bases and the J gene lost 2 bases, with 11 bases spanning the gap. This clone showed up just once. Antigen specificity is unknown. Sample: peripheral blood, taken in a trial of Ad26.COV2.S vaccine versus placebo. The chain recombines TRBV6-2 or TRBV6-3 with TRBJ2-6; D ambiguous. The source is a person between 18 and 65 years old who received the Ad26.COV2.S COVID-19 vaccine or a placebo. The DNA of the CDR3 is TGTGCCAGCAGCCGTACAGAAGCTGGGGCCAACGTCCTGACTTTC. Translating gives CASSRTEAGANVLTF.